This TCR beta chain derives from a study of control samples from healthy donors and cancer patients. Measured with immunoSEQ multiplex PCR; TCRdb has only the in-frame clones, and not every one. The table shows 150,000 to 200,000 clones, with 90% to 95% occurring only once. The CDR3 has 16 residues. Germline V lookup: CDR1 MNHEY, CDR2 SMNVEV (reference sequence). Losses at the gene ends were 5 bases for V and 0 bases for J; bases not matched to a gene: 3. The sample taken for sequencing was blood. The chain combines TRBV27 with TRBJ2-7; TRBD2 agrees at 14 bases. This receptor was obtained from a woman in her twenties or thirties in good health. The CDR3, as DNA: TGTGCCAGCAGTCCCGGGACTAGCGGGGGCTCCTACGAGCAGTACTTC. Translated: CASSPGTSGGSYEQYF.